This passage covers 7 T cell receptor beta chains from one sample sequenced in a study of T cell responses to AZD1222 COVID-19 vaccine. TCRdb's table, derived via immunoSEQ multiplex PCR, lists solely in-frame clones and lacks some. The sample shows some 130,000 clones, 85% of them seen only once. The input for sequencing was peripheral blood, taken 28 days after the second dose of the MenACWY control vaccine. Source of these receptors: an adult who received the MenACWY meningococcal vaccine as a control.

The chain combines TRBV7-9 with TRBJ1-1; D might be TRBD1 (6 bases). CDR3 length: 16 residues. The V gene's germline CDR1 is SEHNR and CDR2 FQNEAQ (reference sequence). Trimming shortened V by 1 base and J by 3 bases, and 15 bases separated the two germline ends. As DNA, the CDR3 is TGTGCCAGCAGCTTAGGGGCACAGGGTAGGCACACTGAAGCTTTCTTT. This translates into CASSLGAQGRHTEAFF.

The gene calls are TRBV5-5 and TRBJ1-5, with D unclear. This CDR3 has 13 amino acids. Trimming cost V 4 bases and J 4 bases, with 9 bases left between them. Germline CDR1 and CDR2: SGHKS and YYEKEE (reference sequence). CDR3 sequence (DNA): TGTGCCAGCAGCCCGTCTCAGAATCAGCCCCAGCATTTT. Translated, it gives CASSPSQNQPQHF. The full variable domain, rest sourced from reference TRBV5-5 and TRBJ1-5, is DAGVTQSPTHLIKTRGQQVTLRCSPISGHKSVSWYQQVLGQGPQFIFQYYEKEERGRGNFPDRFSARQFPNYSSELNVNALLLGDSALYLCASSPSQNQPQHFGDGTRLSIL.

This clone was seen a few times. V gene TRBV11-2 combines with J gene TRBJ1-2; possibly TRBD1 for D (5 bases). The V gene lost 7 bases and the J gene lost 6 bases, with 9 bases spanning the gap. Germline V lookup: CDR1 SGHAT, CDR2 FQNNGV. CDR3 size: 11 residues. The CDR3 coding sequence is TGTGCCAGCACTCGGGGGGATGGCTACACCTTC. Its protein is CASTRGDGYTF.

The genes are TRBV5-1 and TRBJ2-7; TRBD1 aligns across 9 bases. Germline values: CDR1 SGHRS, CDR2 YFSETQ. V dropped 4 bases and J dropped 5; count of bases not matched to a gene: 7. The CDR3 sequence is 14 residues long. The CDR3 loop reads CASSPGTGLNEQYF. CDR3 DNA sequence: TGCGCCAGCAGCCCGGGGACAGGGCTTAACGAGCAGTACTTC.

The rearrangement uses TRBV6-4 and TRBJ1-1, with D unresolved. CDR1 is MRHNA and CDR2 is SNTAGT in the germline V gene. Trimming cost V 6 bases and J 5 bases, with 13 bases left between them. The CDR3 runs 13 residues. The CDR3 reads CASSSQSGTEAFF. The DNA for the CDR3 is TGTGCCAGCAGCTCACAAAGCGGGACTGAAGCTTTCTTT.

The V call is TRBV6-5, the J call TRBJ1-1; TRBD1 is a possible D gene (6 bases). Looked up from germline, CDR1 is MNHEY and CDR2 is SVGAGI. Trimming cost V 2 bases and J 2 bases, with 9 bases left between them. The CDR3 runs to 14 residues. The CDR3 DNA reads as TGTGCCAGCAGTTACGCAGGGGTCAACACTGAAGCTTTCTTT. Amino acids: CASSYAGVNTEAFF.

This clone was found once. J is TRBJ1-6 and V is TRBV27, with 7 bases fitting TRBD1. CDR1 is MNHEY, CDR2 SMNVEV, per germline (reference sequence). Losses at the gene ends were 7 bases for V and 7 bases for J; bases not matched to a gene: 10. The CDR3 contains 15 residues. DNA for the CDR3: TGTGCCAGCACGAGGGGGCTTATTCAAAATTCACCCCTCCACTTT. It encodes CASTRGLIQNSPLHF.